These 11 T cell receptor beta chains were all obtained from the same sample, sequenced in a study of blood T cells in healthy people across ages. Then a second PCR, running about 7 to 11 cycles, was carried out with a sample-barcoded 5' primer and a J-beta primer mix. TCRdb called the 5' RACE reads again in MiXCR, with one record for every CDR3 protein. In the table there are under 2 million distinct CDR3 sequences, about 35% of which are singletons. The material sequenced was blood. These TCRs come from a woman in her twenties or thirties in good health.

The chain has TRBV7-2 and TRBJ2-3; TRBD2 aligns across 10 bases. V was pared by 4 bases and J by 0 bases, with 13 bases of the junction left unmatched. Germline V lookup: CDR1 SGHTA, CDR2 FQGNSA. The CDR3 spans 19 residues. CDR3 nucleotide sequence: TGTGCCAGCAGCTCACCGGGACTAGCGTTCCCTTCTAGCACAGATACGCAGTATTTT. Its protein is CASSSPGLAFPSSTDTQYF. The full variable domain, completed using reference TRBV7-2 and TRBJ2-3, is GAGVSQSPSNKVTEKGKDVELRCDPISGHTALYWYRQSLGQGLEFLIYFQGNSAPDKSGLPSDRFSAERTGGSVSTLTIQRTQQEDSAVYLCASSSPGLAFPSSTDTQYFGPGTRLTVL.

The sample holds a few counts of this clonotype. The rearrangement links TRBV15 to TRBJ2-3; no firm D call. Germline values: CDR1 LNHNV, CDR2 YYDKDF (reference sequence). There are 13 residues in the CDR3. Trimming took 5 bases from V and 1 from J, leaving 7 bases between them. The CDR3 sequence is CATSGSRTDTQYF. In nucleotides, the CDR3 is TGTGCCACCAGCGGGTCACGCACAGATACGCAGTATTTT.

J is TRBJ2-1 and V is TRBV6-2 or TRBV6-3; TRBD2 aligns across 10 bases. CDR1 and CDR2 (germline): MNHEY, SVGEGT. CDR3 size: 17 residues. J gave up 2 bases and V 5 bases, and 9 bases lay outside the gene matches. CDR3 in amino acids: CASSTLRSGRTYNEQFF. The CDR3 DNA reads TGTGCCAGCAGTACTCTACGTAGCGGGAGGACCTACAATGAGCAGTTCTTC.

Only a few counts were recorded for this clonotype. The chain uses TRBV6-1 and TRBJ1-2; D remains ambiguous. CDR1 MNHNS and CDR2 SASEGT come from the germline V gene. This CDR3 has 14 amino acids. Trimming cost V 4 bases and J 0 bases, with 9 bases left between them. CDR3 bases: TGTGCCAGCAGTGTTTCCAAGGCTAACTATGGCTACACCTTC. Residues: CASSVSKANYGYTF.

The chain carries TRBV6-5 and TRBJ2-7; TRBD1 might be the D (5 bases). Looked up from germline, CDR1 is MNHEY and CDR2 is SVGAGI. The V and J ends lost 0 bases and 3 bases respectively, with 15 bases between them. The CDR3 extends over 16 amino acids. DNA for the CDR3: TGTGCCAGCAGTTACTCGAAGGGGATTAAATTCTACGAGCAGTACTTC. Protein: CASSYSKGIKFYEQYF.

Note on this clonotype: A single base separates this from a much larger clone, so it may be a read error. The V and J genes are TRBV10-3 and TRBJ2-1; unclear D gene. Germline lookup yields CDR1 ENHRY and CDR2 SYGVKD. The CDR3 extends over 13 amino acids. The CDR3 is CAIGETEINEQFF. The CDR3 nucleotides read TGTGCCATCGGTGAGACTGAGATTAATGAGCAGTTCTTC.

The chain has TRBV20-1 and TRBJ1-5; 7 nucleotides agree with TRBD1. The CDR3 has 14 residues. CDR1 DFQATT and CDR2 SNEGSKA come from the germline V gene (reference sequence). J lost 3 bases, V lost 4 bases, and 6 bases had no gene match. The CDR3 protein is CSAIQGTANQPQHF. The CDR3 DNA reads TGCAGTGCTATACAAGGGACAGCCAATCAGCCCCAGCATTTT.

Points on this clonotype: A read error may produce the germline difference seen at one junction end. The J gene is TRBJ2-5, the V gene TRBV11-1; TRBD1 matches at 8 bases. Germline V gene data show CDR1 as SGHAT and CDR2 as FQDESV (reference sequence). This CDR3 has 14 residues. The CDR3 loop is CTSAGQGVEETQYF. In DNA form, the CDR3 reads TGTACCAGCGCTGGACAGGGAGTTGAAGAGACCCAGTACTTC.

The chain combines TRBV4-1 with TRBJ2-7; maybe TRBD2 (5 bases). The CDR3 loop spans 15 amino acids. Per germline, CDR1 MGHRA and CDR2 YSYEKL. The V end lost 3 bases, the J end lost 2 bases, and 14 bases lay between the germline ends. Here the CDR3 reads CASSHDSGSAYEQYF. The DNA for the CDR3 is TGCGCCAGCAGCCACGACTCGGGGTCGGCCTACGAGCAGTACTTC.

A few counts support this clonotype. The chain recombines TRBV5-1 with TRBJ1-1; D not resolved. The CDR3 is 13 amino acids. The germline V gene encodes CDR1 SGHRS and CDR2 YFSETQ. V lost 0 bases to trimming and J lost 6 bases, with 9 bases between them. CDR3 in amino acids: CASSLAGQAEAFF. CDR3 nucleotide sequence: TGCGCCAGCAGCTTGGCCGGGCAGGCTGAAGCTTTCTTT.

The rearrangement joins TRBV14 to TRBJ2-7, with 8 bases aligning to TRBD1. The V and J ends lost 4 bases and 3 bases, in that order; junction bases with no gene match: 5. Germline CDR1 reads SGHDN; CDR2 reads FVKESK. This CDR3 has 14 residues. CDR3 sequence: CASSRTGMGYEQYF. The CDR3 region has the DNA TGTGCCAGCAGCCGGACAGGGATGGGCTACGAGCAGTACTTC.